Below are 5 T cell receptor beta chains sequenced from a single sample in a study of blood T cell repertoires in COVID-19. Produced via immunoSEQ multiplex PCR; TCRdb's table is partial and in-frame only. Of fewer than 350,000 clones in the sample, about 86% were seen once. Input material: PBMCs or T cells enriched from blood (not recorded which). These receptors were obtained from a woman aged 40 to 50 with acute COVID-19.

The chain couples TRBV5-1 to TRBJ2-1; D not certain. The germline V gene encodes CDR1 SGHRS and CDR2 YFSETQ. Trimming removed 4 bases at V and 4 bases at J, with 18 bases between. The CDR3 has 16 amino acids. The CDR3 DNA follows: TGCGCCAGCAGCAGCTCCCCCGACTCTACGTACAATGAGCAGTTCTTC. This sequence encodes CASSSSPDSTYNEQFF.

Comments on this clone: The same CDR3 arises from other DNA sequences in this sample as well. The rearrangement joins TRBV10-3 to TRBJ2-1; 9 bases are a match to TRBD1. This CDR3 is 12 amino acids long. Germline V gene data show CDR1 as ENHRY and CDR2 as SYGVKD. Germline trimming cut 10 bases from V and 7 bases from J; bases unmatched to any gene: 5. This CDR3 is CATGQGSNEQFF. For the CDR3, the DNA is TGTGCCACCGGACAGGGGTCGAATGAGCAGTTCTTC.

This clone was observed a handful of times. This chain joins TRBV6-2 or TRBV6-3 and TRBJ1-1; D is unclear. CDR1 and CDR2 from the germline V gene are MNHEY and SVGEGT. The CDR3 covers 15 residues. Trimming shortened V by 8 bases and J by 1 base, and 17 bases separated the two germline ends. In nucleotides, the CDR3 is TGTGCCAGCCGATACTACAGTGCCTCGAACACTGAAGCTTTCTTT. It specifies CASRYYSASNTEAFF.

This clone was detected only once. This chain connects TRBV25-1 to TRBJ2-5, with TRBD1 matching over 8 bases. Germline CDR1 and CDR2: MGHDK and SYGVNS. The CDR3 length is 15 residues. After removal of 0 bases from V and 4 bases from J, the junction contained 4 bases not matched to a gene. The CDR3 DNA reads TGTGCCAGCAGTGAATATCCAGGGGGCTTAGAGACCCAGTACTTC. Its translation is CASSEYPGGLETQYF.

This sequence joins TRBV12-3 or TRBV12-4 and TRBJ1-5; D is possibly TRBD1 (6 bases). CDR3 length equals 13 residues. Trimming stripped 6 bases from V and 3 bases from J, with 9 bases between. CDR3 nucleotide sequence: TGTGCCAGCAGGGACAGAATCAATCAGCCCCAGCATTTT. It codes for CASRDRINQPQHF.